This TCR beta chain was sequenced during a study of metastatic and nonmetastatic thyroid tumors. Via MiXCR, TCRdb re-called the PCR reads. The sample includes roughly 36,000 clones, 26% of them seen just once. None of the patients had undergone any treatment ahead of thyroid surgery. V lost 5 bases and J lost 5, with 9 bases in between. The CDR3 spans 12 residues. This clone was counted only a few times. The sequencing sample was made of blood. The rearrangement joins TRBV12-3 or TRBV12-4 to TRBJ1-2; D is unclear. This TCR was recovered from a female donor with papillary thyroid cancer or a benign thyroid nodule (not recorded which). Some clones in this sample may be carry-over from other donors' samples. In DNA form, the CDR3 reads TGTGCCAGCAGTCACCGGTCTTATGGCTACACCTTC. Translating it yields CASSHRSYGYTF.